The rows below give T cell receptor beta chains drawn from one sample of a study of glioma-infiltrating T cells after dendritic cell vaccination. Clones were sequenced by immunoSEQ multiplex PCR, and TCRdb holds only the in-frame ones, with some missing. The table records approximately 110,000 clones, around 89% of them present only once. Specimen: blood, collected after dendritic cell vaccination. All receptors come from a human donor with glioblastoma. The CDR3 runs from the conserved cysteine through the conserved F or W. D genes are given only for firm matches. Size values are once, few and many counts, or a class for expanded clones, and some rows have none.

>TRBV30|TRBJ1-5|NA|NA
CAWSGQGNQPQHF
TGTGCCTGGAGTGGTCAGGGGAATCAGCCCCAGCATTTT
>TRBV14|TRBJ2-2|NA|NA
CASSPVRNTGELFF
TGTGCCAGCAGCCCTGTGAGGAACACCGGGGAGCTGTTTTTT
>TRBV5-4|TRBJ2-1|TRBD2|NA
CASSPGTSGNNEQFF
TGTGCCAGCAGCCCTGGGACTAGCGGGAACAATGAGCAGTTCTTC
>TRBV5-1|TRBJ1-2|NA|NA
CASSSPGEGLSYTF
TGCGCCAGCAGCTCCCCCGGGGAAGGGTTGAGCTACACCTTC
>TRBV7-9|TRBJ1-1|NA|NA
CASSLAVVGAGNTEAFF
TGTGCCAGCAGCTTAGCCGTTGTGGGGGCAGGGAACACTGAAGCTTTCTTT
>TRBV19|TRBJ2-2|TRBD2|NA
CASSTLGLAGGTNTGELFF
TGTGCCAGTAGTACCCTGGGACTAGCGGGAGGCACAAACACCGGGGAGCTGTTTTTT
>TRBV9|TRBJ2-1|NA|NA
CASSVVSRAGTSYNEQFF
TGTGCCAGCAGCGTAGTCTCACGGGCGGGGACCTCCTACAATGAGCAGTTCTTC
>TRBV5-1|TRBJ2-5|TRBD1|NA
CASSLWTGGETQYF
TGCGCCAGCAGCTTATGGACAGGGGGAGAGACCCAGTACTTC
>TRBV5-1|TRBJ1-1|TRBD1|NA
CASSTTSGGTEAFF
TGCGCCAGCAGCACAACCTCAGGGGGCACTGAAGCTTTCTTT
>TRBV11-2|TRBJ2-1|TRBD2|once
CASSRSLLAGGPNEQFF
TGTGCCAGCAGTAGATCCTTACTAGCGGGGGGGCCAAATGAGCAGTTCTTC
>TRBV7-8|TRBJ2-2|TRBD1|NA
CASSPPPGQGTTGELFF
TGTGCCAGCAGCCCTCCCCCGGGACAGGGGACCACCGGGGAGCTGTTTTTT
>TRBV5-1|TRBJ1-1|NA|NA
CASSIMDSMNTEAFF
TGCGCCAGCAGCATAATGGACAGCATGAACACTGAAGCTTTCTTT
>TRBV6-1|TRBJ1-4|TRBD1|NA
CASSEGTGTGNEKLFF
TGTGCCAGCAGTGAAGGGACCGGGACAGGGAATGAAAAACTGTTTTTT
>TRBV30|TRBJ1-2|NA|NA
CAWSLKGGGYTF
TGTGCCTGGAGTCTGAAGGGAGGCGGCTACACCTTC
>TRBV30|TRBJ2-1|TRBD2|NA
CAWSGGLAGGGNEQFF
TGTGCCTGGAGTGGGGGCCTAGCGGGTGGCGGGAATGAGCAGTTCTTC
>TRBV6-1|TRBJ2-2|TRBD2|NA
CASSEYSGRSGELFF
TGTGCCAGCAGTGAATATAGCGGGAGGTCCGGGGAGCTGTTTTTT
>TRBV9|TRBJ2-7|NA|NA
CASSSSSHEQYF
TGTGCCAGCAGCTCCAGTTCCCACGAGCAGTACTTC
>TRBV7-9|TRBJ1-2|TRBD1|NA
CASSPGQGIEGYTF
TGTGCCAGCAGCCCGGGACAGGGAATTGAGGGCTACACCTTC
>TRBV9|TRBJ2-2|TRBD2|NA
CASSPRGTTTGELFF
TGTGCCAGCAGCCCCCGCGGGACTACCACCGGGGAGCTGTTTTTT
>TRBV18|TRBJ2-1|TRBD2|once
CASSPGLGQFKQFF
TGTGCCAGCTCACCGGGACTAGGGCAATTTAAGCAGTTCTTC
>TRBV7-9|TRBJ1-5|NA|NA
CASSSGGGQPQHF
TGTGCCAGCAGCTCTGGAGGCGGTCAGCCCCAGCATTTT
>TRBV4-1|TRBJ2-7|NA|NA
CASSQVAVSYEQYF
TGCGCCAGCAGCCAAGTAGCCGTTTCCTACGAGCAGTACTTC
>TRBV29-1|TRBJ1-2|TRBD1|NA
CSATTGGGGYTF
TGCAGCGCTACGACAGGGGGCGGGGGCTACACCTTC
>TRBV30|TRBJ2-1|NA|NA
CAWSVQGDEQFF
TGTGCCTGGAGTGTACAAGGGGATGAGCAGTTCTTC
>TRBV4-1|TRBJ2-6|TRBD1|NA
CASSQVINRGVRANVLTF
TGCGCCAGCAGCCAAGTCATAAACAGGGGGGTGCGGGCCAACGTCCTGACTTTC
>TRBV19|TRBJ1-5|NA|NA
CASSDSYQPQHF
TGTGCCAGTAGCGACAGCTATCAGCCCCAGCATTTT
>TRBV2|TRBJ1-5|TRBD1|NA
CASSDRGIGQPQHF
TGTGCCAGCAGTGACAGGGGGATCGGTCAGCCCCAGCATTTT
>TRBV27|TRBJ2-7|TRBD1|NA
CASSGTGGLGQYF
TGTGCCAGCTCCGGGACAGGGGGTTTGGGGCAGTACTTC
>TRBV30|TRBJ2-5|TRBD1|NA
CAWSHKDRDEETQYF
TGTGCCTGGAGTCATAAAGACAGGGATGAAGAGACCCAGTACTTC
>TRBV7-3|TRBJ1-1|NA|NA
CASSPTKLGRSGTEAFF
TGTGCCAGCAGCCCCACAAAGCTAGGCCGTAGCGGCACTGAAGCTTTCTTT
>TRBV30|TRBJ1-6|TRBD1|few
CAFPTGTGDNSPLHF
TGTGCCTTTCCGACCGGGACAGGGGATAATTCACCCCTCCACTTT
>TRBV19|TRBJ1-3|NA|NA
CASSFSSGNTIYF
TGTGCCAGTAGTTTCTCCTCTGGAAACACCATATATTTT
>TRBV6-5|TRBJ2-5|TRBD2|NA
CASSYHSGGTQETQYF
TGTGCCAGCAGTTACCACAGCGGGGGGACTCAAGAGACCCAGTACTTC
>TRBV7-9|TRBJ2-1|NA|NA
CASSLGGTVPNEQFF
TGTGCCAGCAGCTTGGGTGGCACAGTCCCCAATGAGCAGTTCTTC
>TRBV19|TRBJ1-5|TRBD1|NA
CASSLTGELGQPQHF
TGTGCCAGTAGTCTAACAGGGGAACTTGGTCAGCCCCAGCATTTT
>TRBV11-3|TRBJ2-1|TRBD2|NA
CASSLVGLAGNEQFF
TGTGCCAGCAGCTTAGTGGGACTAGCGGGAAATGAGCAGTTCTTC
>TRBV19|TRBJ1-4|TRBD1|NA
CASSIGTGAEKLFF
TGTGCCAGTAGTATCGGGACAGGGGCTGAAAAACTGTTTTTT
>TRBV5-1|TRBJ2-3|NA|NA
CASSVGGVGTDTQYF
TGCGCCTCATCGGTAGGAGGGGTCGGAACAGATACGCAGTATTTT
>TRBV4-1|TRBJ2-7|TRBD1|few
CASSPSAGTGFYEQYF
TGCGCCAGCAGCCCCAGCGCCGGGACAGGGTTTTACGAGCAGTACTTC
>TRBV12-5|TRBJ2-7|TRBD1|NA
CASGLDRGRHEQYF
TGTGCTAGTGGTTTGGACAGGGGGCGGCACGAGCAGTACTTC
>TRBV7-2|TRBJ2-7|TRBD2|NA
CASSSFAGGSYEQYF
TGTGCCAGCAGCAGCTTCGCCGGGGGGTCCTACGAGCAGTACTTC
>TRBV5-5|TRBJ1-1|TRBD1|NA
CASSTDRGGFRTEAFF
TGTGCCAGCAGCACAGACAGGGGCGGGTTTCGGACTGAAGCTTTCTTT
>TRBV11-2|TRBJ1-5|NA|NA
CASSLTDSNQPQHF
TGTGCCAGCAGCCTAACAGATAGCAATCAGCCCCAGCATTTT
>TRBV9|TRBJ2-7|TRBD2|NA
CASSVGSGDPYEQYF
TGTGCCAGCAGCGTAGGGAGCGGGGACCCCTACGAGCAGTACTTC
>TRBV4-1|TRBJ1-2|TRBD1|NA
CASSQEAGTGAGGYTF
TGCGCCAGCAGCCAAGAGGCGGGGACAGGGGCTGGTGGCTACACCTTC
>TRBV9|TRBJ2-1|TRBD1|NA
CASSSRGQEVGEQFF
TGTGCCAGCAGCTCCCGGGGACAGGAGGTAGGGGAGCAGTTCTTC
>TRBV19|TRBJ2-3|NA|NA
CASSSGGLITDTQYF
TGTGCCAGTAGTTCCGGCGGGTTAATCACAGATACGCAGTATTTT
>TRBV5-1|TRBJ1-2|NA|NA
CASSLEGGWGYTF
TGCGCCAGCAGCTTGGAAGGGGGATGGGGCTACACCTTC
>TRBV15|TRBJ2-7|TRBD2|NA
CATSTRTSGAAQYF
TGTGCCACCAGCACCAGGACTAGCGGGGCCGCGCAGTACTTC
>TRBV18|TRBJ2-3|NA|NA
CASSPQAGKTDTQYF
TGTGCCAGCTCACCCCAAGCAGGGAAGACAGATACGCAGTATTTT